This T cell receptor (beta chain) was retrieved from a study of T cells in Graves' hyperthyroidism and ophthalmopathy. This clonotype was seen a few times. Clinical symptoms, serum thyroxine, TRAb, thyroid ultrasound and orbital computed tomography established diagnosis. Trimming stripped 2 bases from V and 6 bases from J, with 11 bases between. Germline V gene lookup returns CDR1 SGDLS and CDR2 YYNGEE. The CDR3 is 13 amino acids. Amplification of TCR beta CDR3 regions was performed using RNA transcripts as template. HTBI primers were employed in a first-round RT-PCR of the TCR CDR3. In TCRdb, the multiplex PCR reads were re-called with MiXCR into one record per CDR3 protein. The sample gives 500,000 to 650,000 distinct CDR3 sequences, 12% to 15% of which show up once; approximately 15% is in the top ten.

The specimen sequenced was blood. This TCR derives from a woman in her thirties or forties with Graves' hyperthyroidism. The chain carries TRBV9 and TRBJ1-2, with a weak D call TRBD1 (5 bases). CDR3 coding DNA: TGTGCCAGCAGCGTTAGTGGAGGGGATGGCTACACCTTC. Translated: CASSVSGGDGYTF.